A selection of T cell receptor beta chains follows, all from one sample in a study of OX40 agonist ivuxolimab in advanced cancers. Measured with immunoSEQ multiplex PCR; TCRdb has only the in-frame clones, and not every one. The sample holds about 56,000 clones, about 90% seen once. The sequencing used CD4+ or CD8+ T cells sorted from blood, collected in a trial of the OX40 agonist ivuxolimab. The receptors here all came from an adult with an advanced solid tumor such as melanoma, head and neck, liver or kidney cancer. The CDR3 runs from the conserved cysteine through the conserved F or W. A D gene is named only where the DNA matches it firmly. Clone size is not always given. Where it is, it says once, few, many or a class for expanded clones.

j_call: TRBJ1-1; d_call: -; v_call: TRBV27; clone_size: -; cdr3_aa: CASSLYTYTEAFF; cdr3_nt: TGTGCCAGCAGTTTGTACACGTACACTGAAGCTTTCTTT
j_call: TRBJ2-7; d_call: -; v_call: TRBV19; clone_size: -; cdr3_aa: CASSMGGKNEQYF; cdr3_nt: TGTGCCAGTAGTATGGGGGGAAAGAACGAGCAGTACTTC
j_call: TRBJ2-5; d_call: TRBD2; v_call: TRBV11-2; clone_size: -; cdr3_aa: CASSLVTSGETQYF; cdr3_nt: TGTGCCAGCAGCTTAGTTACTAGCGGGGAGACCCAGTACTTC
j_call: TRBJ2-5; d_call: -; v_call: TRBV7-6; clone_size: -; cdr3_aa: CASSLGHQETQYF; cdr3_nt: TGTGCCAGCAGCTTGGGACACCAGGAGACCCAGTACTTC
j_call: TRBJ2-5; d_call: -; v_call: TRBV28; clone_size: once; cdr3_aa: CASSMAADLQETQYF; cdr3_nt: TGTGCCAGCAGTATGGCGGCAGACCTCCAAGAGACCCAGTACTTC
j_call: TRBJ1-1; d_call: -; v_call: TRBV7-8; clone_size: -; cdr3_aa: CASSPPLTLGVTEAFF; cdr3_nt: TGTGCCAGCAGCCCCCCTCTTACGTTGGGGGTAACTGAAGCTTTCTTT
j_call: TRBJ2-3; d_call: TRBD2; v_call: TRBV30; clone_size: -; cdr3_aa: CAWTSGDADTQYF; cdr3_nt: TGTGCCTGGACTAGCGGGGACGCAGATACGCAGTATTTT
j_call: TRBJ1-2; d_call: -; v_call: TRBV14; clone_size: -; cdr3_aa: CASSLGGLGYGYTF; cdr3_nt: TGTGCCAGCAGCCTTGGGGGGTTAGGCTATGGCTACACCTTC
j_call: TRBJ1-3; d_call: -; v_call: TRBV30; clone_size: -; cdr3_aa: CAWSPEGNTIYF; cdr3_nt: TGTGCCTGGAGCCCTGAGGGCAACACCATATATTTT
j_call: TRBJ2-1; d_call: -; v_call: TRBV28; clone_size: once; cdr3_aa: CASSFGGASYNEQFF; cdr3_nt: TGTGCCAGCAGTTTTGGCGGGGCGTCCTACAATGAGCAGTTCTTC
j_call: TRBJ2-1; d_call: -; v_call: TRBV30; clone_size: once; cdr3_aa: CAWSVHEQFF; cdr3_nt: TGTGCCTGGAGTGTACATGAGCAGTTCTTC
j_call: TRBJ2-7; d_call: TRBD2; v_call: TRBV7-9; clone_size: -; cdr3_aa: CASSQVAGVVHEQYF; cdr3_nt: TGTGCCAGCAGCCAAGTAGCGGGAGTTGTCCACGAGCAGTACTTC
j_call: TRBJ2-1; d_call: TRBD2; v_call: TRBV7-2; clone_size: -; cdr3_aa: CASSLGLAVYNEQFF; cdr3_nt: TGTGCCAGCAGCTTAGGACTAGCGGTTTACAATGAGCAGTTCTTC
j_call: TRBJ2-7; d_call: -; v_call: TRBV6-1; clone_size: -; cdr3_aa: CASSGTVASEQYF; cdr3_nt: TGTGCCAGCAGTGGTACCGTGGCGAGTGAGCAGTACTTC
j_call: TRBJ2-3; d_call: -; v_call: TRBV6-5; clone_size: many; cdr3_aa: CASRGRSGVDTQYF; cdr3_nt: TGTGCCAGCCGGGGGAGATCCGGGGTCGATACGCAGTATTTT
j_call: TRBJ1-1; d_call: TRBD1; v_call: TRBV6-5; clone_size: few; cdr3_aa: CASSAGQRGITEAFF; cdr3_nt: TGTGCCAGCAGTGCGGGACAGCGAGGTATTACTGAAGCTTTCTTT
j_call: TRBJ2-7; d_call: TRBD1; v_call: TRBV2; clone_size: -; cdr3_aa: CASSRDRGDEQYF; cdr3_nt: TGTGCCAGCAGTCGGGACAGGGGTGACGAGCAGTACTTC
j_call: TRBJ1-1; d_call: -; v_call: TRBV6-5; clone_size: once; cdr3_aa: CASSYGGDTEAFF; cdr3_nt: TGTGCCAGCAGTTATGGGGGGGACACTGAAGCTTTCTTT
j_call: TRBJ2-7; d_call: -; v_call: TRBV6-5; clone_size: -; cdr3_aa: CASSVVGIHHEQYF; cdr3_nt: TGTGCCAGCAGTGTGGTGGGCATTCACCACGAGCAGTACTTC
j_call: TRBJ2-2; d_call: -; v_call: TRBV30; clone_size: -; cdr3_aa: CAWSAANTGELFF; cdr3_nt: TGTGCCTGGAGTGCCGCGAACACCGGGGAGCTGTTTTTT
j_call: TRBJ2-7; d_call: -; v_call: TRBV10-3; clone_size: -; cdr3_aa: CAITEERLMYEQYF; cdr3_nt: TGTGCCATCACCGAGGAACGGTTGATGTACGAGCAGTACTTC
j_call: TRBJ2-1; d_call: TRBD1; v_call: TRBV28; clone_size: once; cdr3_aa: CASSGIRDRSYNEQFF; cdr3_nt: TGTGCCAGCAGTGGCATCCGGGACAGGTCCTACAATGAGCAGTTCTTC
j_call: TRBJ2-5; d_call: TRBD2; v_call: TRBV13; clone_size: once; cdr3_aa: CASSLGLAGGWETQYF; cdr3_nt: TGTGCCAGCAGCTTGGGACTAGCGGGAGGTTGGGAGACCCAGTACTTC
j_call: TRBJ2-1; d_call: -; v_call: TRBV9; clone_size: -; cdr3_aa: CASSQTPNEQFF; cdr3_nt: TGTGCCAGCAGCCAGACTCCTAATGAGCAGTTCTTC
j_call: TRBJ2-2; d_call: TRBD2; v_call: TRBV11-1; clone_size: -; cdr3_aa: CASSLGLAGSGELFF; cdr3_nt: TGTGCCAGCAGCTTAGGACTAGCGGGATCCGGGGAGCTGTTTTTT
j_call: TRBJ2-5; d_call: TRBD2; v_call: TRBV14; clone_size: -; cdr3_aa: CASSQGTSGSRETQYF; cdr3_nt: TGTGCCAGCAGCCAAGGGACTAGCGGGAGTCGAGAGACCCAGTACTTC
j_call: TRBJ2-7; d_call: TRBD1; v_call: TRBV28; clone_size: -; cdr3_aa: CASSSPGTGGYEQYF; cdr3_nt: TGTGCCAGCAGCTCCCCCGGGACAGGAGGTTACGAGCAGTACTTC
j_call: TRBJ2-1; d_call: -; v_call: TRBV6-5; clone_size: -; cdr3_aa: CASSYSGGSAYNEQFF; cdr3_nt: TGTGCCAGCAGTTACTCCGGCGGGTCAGCCTACAATGAGCAGTTCTTC
j_call: TRBJ2-2; d_call: -; v_call: TRBV10-3; clone_size: -; cdr3_aa: CAISDPPASIGGELFF; cdr3_nt: TGTGCCATCAGTGACCCCCCGGCTAGCATTGGCGGGGAGCTGTTTTTT
j_call: TRBJ1-5; d_call: -; v_call: TRBV19; clone_size: few; cdr3_aa: CASSIGGNQPQHF; cdr3_nt: TGTGCCAGTAGTATAGGTGGCAATCAGCCCCAGCATTTT
j_call: TRBJ2-1; d_call: TRBD2; v_call: TRBV10-2; clone_size: -; cdr3_aa: CASSYLAGVAGEQFF; cdr3_nt: TGCGCCAGCAGCTACCTAGCGGGAGTGGCGGGGGAGCAGTTCTTC
j_call: TRBJ2-4; d_call: -; v_call: TRBV9; clone_size: -; cdr3_aa: CASSAPGYQNIQYF; cdr3_nt: TGTGCCAGCAGCGCCCCAGGGTATCAAAACATTCAGTACTTC
j_call: TRBJ2-3; d_call: -; v_call: TRBV27; clone_size: once; cdr3_aa: CASSTGRDTQYF; cdr3_nt: TGTGCCAGCAGCACAGGGAGAGATACGCAGTATTTT
j_call: TRBJ2-7; d_call: -; v_call: TRBV11-2; clone_size: -; cdr3_aa: CASSLAAMWDTEIYEQYF; cdr3_nt: TGTGCCAGCAGCTTAGCGGCCATGTGGGATACAGAGATTTACGAGCAGTACTTC
j_call: TRBJ2-1; d_call: TRBD1; v_call: TRBV18; clone_size: -; cdr3_aa: CASSSRQGVDNEQFF; cdr3_nt: TGTGCCAGCTCATCGCGACAGGGGGTTGACAATGAGCAGTTCTTC
j_call: TRBJ2-2; d_call: -; v_call: TRBV9; clone_size: -; cdr3_aa: CASSVEGFTGELFF; cdr3_nt: TGTGCCAGCAGCGTAGAGGGTTTCACCGGGGAGCTGTTTTTT
j_call: TRBJ1-4; d_call: -; v_call: TRBV29-1; clone_size: -; cdr3_aa: CSVEEEGATNEKLFF; cdr3_nt: TGCAGCGTTGAAGAGGAAGGGGCCACTAATGAAAAACTGTTTTTT
j_call: TRBJ1-1; d_call: -; v_call: TRBV25-1; clone_size: -; cdr3_aa: CASSEGGRNTEAFF; cdr3_nt: TGTGCCAGCAGTGAGGGAGGAAGGAACACTGAAGCTTTCTTT
j_call: TRBJ1-2; d_call: -; v_call: TRBV4-1; clone_size: -; cdr3_aa: CASSQVMGDHRADGYTF; cdr3_nt: TGCGCCAGCAGCCAAGTGATGGGGGACCACCGGGCCGATGGCTACACCTTC
j_call: TRBJ2-4; d_call: -; v_call: TRBV11-2; clone_size: -; cdr3_aa: CASSLVGGLAKNIQYF; cdr3_nt: TGTGCCAGCAGCTTAGTCGGGGGACTAGCCAAAAACATTCAGTACTTC
j_call: TRBJ2-7; d_call: -; v_call: TRBV15; clone_size: once; cdr3_aa: CATSSPKSWGQYF; cdr3_nt: TGTGCCACCAGCAGCCCCAAAAGCTGGGGGCAGTACTTC
j_call: TRBJ1-2; d_call: -; v_call: TRBV5-1; clone_size: once; cdr3_aa: CASSTTGNGYTF; cdr3_nt: TGCGCCAGCAGCACTACAGGGAATGGCTACACCTTC
j_call: TRBJ2-3; d_call: TRBD1; v_call: TRBV5-6; clone_size: -; cdr3_aa: CASSFQGESTDTQYF; cdr3_nt: TGTGCCAGCAGCTTCCAGGGGGAGAGCACAGATACGCAGTATTTT
j_call: TRBJ2-1; d_call: -; v_call: TRBV28; clone_size: -; cdr3_aa: CASSPRDWGFRSYNEQFF; cdr3_nt: TGTGCCAGCAGTCCCCGGGACTGGGGGTTTCGCTCCTACAATGAGCAGTTCTTC
j_call: TRBJ2-1; d_call: TRBD2; v_call: TRBV5-4; clone_size: once; cdr3_aa: CASTPGSGSIEQFF; cdr3_nt: TGTGCCAGCACCCCGGGGAGCGGGAGCATTGAGCAGTTCTTC
j_call: TRBJ2-3; d_call: TRBD2; v_call: TRBV11-2; clone_size: once; cdr3_aa: CASSPWTSATDTQYF; cdr3_nt: TGTGCCAGCAGCCCGTGGACTAGCGCCACAGATACGCAGTATTTT
j_call: TRBJ2-1; d_call: -; v_call: TRBV19; clone_size: -; cdr3_aa: CASSMTNYNEQFF; cdr3_nt: TGTGCCAGTAGTATGACTAACTACAATGAGCAGTTCTTC
j_call: TRBJ2-3; d_call: TRBD2; v_call: TRBV5-1; clone_size: -; cdr3_aa: CASSLESSGTTDTQYF; cdr3_nt: TGCGCCAGCAGCTTGGAATCTAGCGGCACCACAGATACGCAGTATTTT
j_call: TRBJ2-1; d_call: -; v_call: TRBV11-3; clone_size: -; cdr3_aa: CASSLDRAYRSYNEQFF; cdr3_nt: TGTGCCAGCAGCTTAGACAGGGCTTACCGCTCCTACAATGAGCAGTTCTTC
j_call: TRBJ2-7; d_call: -; v_call: TRBV5-8; clone_size: -; cdr3_aa: CASSSGRWRSEQYF; cdr3_nt: TGTGCCAGCAGCTCAGGACGGTGGAGGTCAGAGCAGTACTTC
j_call: TRBJ2-5; d_call: -; v_call: TRBV7-3; clone_size: -; cdr3_aa: CASSLIGFRETQYF; cdr3_nt: TGTGCCAGCAGCTTAATCGGGTTTCGAGAGACCCAGTACTTC